The 30 T cell receptor beta chains given below trace back to one sample, sequenced in a study of cytotoxic CD8 clonotypes in ibrutinib-treated CLL (dated by TCRdb to the early 2020s). The sample's time point label, decoded: 12 months on ibrutinib. The library was obtained by the immunoSEQ multiplex PCR assay. Drawn from immuneACCESS, this table holds only the in-frame rearrangements with V and J called that TCRdb kept. Clones are partly lost; checked studies trace under half to an unresolved V gene and leave the rest unexplained. In all, the sample holds 150,000 to 200,000 clones, and roughly 86% of those were seen once. The ten largest account for roughly 1.9% of the sample. The sample in question was PBMCs, obtained after 12 months of ibrutinib treatment. The receptor source for this set is a human donor with chronic lymphocytic leukemia.

Concerning this clone: Compared with germline, one end of the junction differs, possibly owing to a read error. V and J are TRBV7-7 and TRBJ2-1; TRBD2 matches 8 bases. The germline gives CDR1 SSHAT, CDR2 FNYEAQ (reference sequence). The CDR3 has 15 residues. CDR3 protein: CASSPTGTSGDEQFF. Here the CDR3 DNA reads TGTGCTAGCAGCCCCACCGGGACTAGTGGGGATGAGCAGTTCTTC.

The sample holds one count of this clone. The rearrangement links TRBV28 to TRBJ2-3; 8 bases are shared with TRBD2. The trim removed 6 bases at V and 0 bases at J, leaving 2 bases unmatched. The CDR3 runs to 14 residues. Germline V gives CDR1 MDHEN, CDR2 SYDVKM. CDR3 amino acids: CASRPSGSTDTQYF. CDR3 bases: TGTGCCAGCAGACCTAGCGGGAGCACAGATACGCAGTATTTT.

The rearrangement joins TRBV7-2 to TRBJ1-1, with unresolved D. Trimming pared 2 bases from V and 1 base from J, leaving 8 bases between. The CDR3 extends over 14 amino acids. Per the germline V gene, CDR1 is SGHTA and CDR2 is FQGNSA. The CDR3 coding sequence is TGTGCCAGCAGCTTATCCCGGGGGAACACTGAAGCTTTCTTT. Residues: CASSLSRGNTEAFF.

The chain employs TRBV2 and TRBJ1-3; unclear D gene. Trimming stripped 4 bases from V and 0 bases from J, with 10 bases between. The germline CDR1 and CDR2 sequences are SNHLY and FYNNEI. CDR3 length: 15 amino acids. The chain's CDR3 is CASSVKIGSGNTIYF. CDR3 nucleotide sequence: TGTGCCAGCAGTGTTAAAATTGGCTCTGGAAACACCATATATTTT.

The table lists this clone with a few counts. The rearrangement links TRBV5-8 to TRBJ2-7; D is unclear. The CDR3 loop spans 12 amino acids. CDR1 is SGHTS, CDR2 YDEGEE, per germline. The V end lost 4 bases, the J end lost 3 bases, and 8 bases lay between the germline ends. In DNA form, the CDR3 reads TGTGCCAGCAGCATACAGAACTACGAGCAGTACTTC. The encoded protein is CASSIQNYEQYF.

This clone showed up just once. V gene TRBV2 combines with J gene TRBJ2-3; D call uncertain. V shed 4 bases and J shed 2 bases, with 10 bases lying between them. This CDR3 spans 14 amino acids. CDR1 and CDR2 (germline): SNHLY, FYNNEI. DNA of the CDR3: TGTGCCAGCAGTGTCGGTGGAGACACAGATACGCAGTATTTT. As protein: CASSVGGDTDTQYF.

This CDR3 reads CASSAGLYGYTF. The CDR3 bases are TGTGCCAGCAGCGCCGGTCTGTATGGCTACACCTTC. V and J are TRBV11-2 and TRBJ1-2; D gene unclear. With 5 bases removed from V and 5 bases from J, the gap between germline ends came to 9 bases. There are 12 residues in the CDR3. The germline V gene encodes CDR1 SGHAT and CDR2 FQNNGV.

This clone ranks as medium-sized. The chain combines TRBV10-3 with TRBJ1-5, with 8 bases lining up with TRBD1. Germline V gene data show CDR1 as ENHRY and CDR2 as SYGVKD. The CDR3 runs to 14 residues. V shed 10 bases, J shed 5 bases, and the junction held 10 bases outside the gene matches. CDR3 nucleotide sequence: TGTGCCACCTCCACAGGGGGAAGGGATCAGCCCCAGCATTTT. This sequence encodes CATSTGGRDQPQHF.

V usage is TRBV5-8 and J usage is TRBJ2-7; the D gene is possibly TRBD2 (5 bases). V shed 2 bases and J shed 9 bases, with 12 bases lying between them. Germline assignment: CDR1 SGHTS and CDR2 YDEGEE. The CDR3 has 12 residues. CDR3 sequence reads: CASSFGGEAQYF. CDR3 nucleotides: TGTGCCAGCAGCTTTGGAGGTGAGGCGCAGTACTTC.

V gene TRBV28 combines with J gene TRBJ2-6, with 8 bases lining up with TRBD2. The V segment lost 2 bases and the J segment 2 bases; nucleotides outside the gene matches: 2. The germline V gene has CDR1 MDHEN and CDR2 SYDVKM. CDR3 length: 16 amino acids. DNA of the CDR3: TGTGCCAGCAGTTTACCGCGGGGGGCTGGGGCCAACGTCCTGACTTTC. It encodes CASSLPRGAGANVLTF.

This clone was counted only a few times. This chain connects TRBV27 to TRBJ1-1; D is undetermined. This CDR3 is built from 16 residues. Trimming shortened V by 5 bases and J by 1 base, and 17 bases separated the two germline ends. CDR1 and CDR2 from the germline V gene are MNHEY and SMNVEV (reference sequence). As DNA, the CDR3 is TGTGCCAGCAGTAAGGCGACGGGTCCCGGGAACACTGAAGCTTTCTTT. This sequence encodes CASSKATGPGNTEAFF.

This sequence joins TRBV7-9 and TRBJ1-5; D ambiguous. The CDR3 runs to 13 residues. Germline V CDR1 and CDR2: SEHNR, FQNEAQ (reference sequence). V lost 2 bases and J lost 4, with 6 bases in between. CDR3: CASSLSINQPQHF. CDR3 nucleotides: TGTGCCAGCAGCTTATCGATTAATCAGCCCCAGCATTTT.

The chain recombines TRBV19 with TRBJ1-5; 12 bases are shared with TRBD1. V lost 6 bases to trimming and J lost 7 bases; unmatched junction nucleotides: 4. This CDR3 has 14 amino acids. Germline lookup yields CDR1 LNHDA and CDR2 SQIVND (reference sequence). The CDR3 bases are TGTGCCAGTAGCGGGACAGGGGGCGGCCAGCCCCAGCATTTT. Encoded protein: CASSGTGGGQPQHF.

CDR3 nucleotides: TGTGCCAGCAGGGTAGACAGGGGGTCCACCGGGGAGCTGTTTTTT. Its protein is CASRVDRGSTGELFF. The chain recombines TRBV2 with TRBJ2-2; 9 bases line up with TRBD1. Germline V gene data show CDR1 as SNHLY and CDR2 as FYNNEI. Trimming at V came to 6 bases and at J to 4 bases, leaving 6 bases not matched to a gene. The CDR3 runs 15 residues. Together with reference TRBV2 and TRBJ2-2, the CDR3 gives the full variable domain: EPEVTQTPSHQVTQMGQEVILRCVPISNHLYFYWYRQILGQKVEFLVSFYNNEISEKSEIFDDQFSVERPDGSNFTLKIRSTKLEDSAMYFCASRVDRGSTGELFFGEGSRLTVL.

The J gene is TRBJ1-6, the V gene TRBV21-1; TRBD1 is taken as the D call from the table, unchecked against the DNA. TRBV21-1 is a known pseudogene. The CDR3 sequence is 15 residues long. In nucleotides, the CDR3 is TGTGCCAGCAGGGCCACCGGGACAGAGAATTCACCCCTCCACTTT. Translating it yields CASRATGTENSPLHF.

This chain joins TRBV27 and TRBJ2-7; D is perhaps TRBD2 (6 bases). V lost 5 bases, J lost 1 base, and 12 bases lay in between. Germline V gene lookup returns CDR1 MNHEY and CDR2 SMNVEV (reference sequence). The CDR3 runs 14 residues. CDR3 amino acids: CASSRRDFSYEQYF. The DNA of the CDR3 is TGTGCCAGCAGTAGAAGGGACTTTTCCTACGAGCAGTACTTC.

The chain has TRBV7-9 and TRBJ1-2; D remains ambiguous. The V and J ends lost 2 bases and 8 bases respectively, with 12 bases between them. The CDR3 is made up of 13 amino acids. Germline assignment: CDR1 SEHNR and CDR2 FQNEAQ (reference sequence). CDR3 sequence reads: CASSLNVITGYTF. The DNA for the CDR3 is TGTGCCAGCAGCTTAAATGTAATAACCGGCTACACCTTC.

The rearrangement links TRBV6-5 to TRBJ2-7, with D perhaps matching TRBD1 (5 bases). The V end lost 3 bases, the J end lost 4 bases, and 19 bases lay between the germline ends. CDR1 is MNHEY and CDR2 is SVGAGI in the germline V gene. The CDR3 has 16 residues. CDR3 sequence: CASSYSRGRAFYEQYF. Here the CDR3 DNA reads TGTGCCAGCAGTTATAGTAGGGGCAGAGCTTTTTACGAGCAGTACTTC.

The chain joins TRBV19 to TRBJ1-5; unclear D gene. The CDR3 extends over 13 amino acids. V lost 4 bases and J 3 bases, leaving 7 bases between the germline ends. Germline-derived CDR1 and CDR2 are LNHDA and SQIVND (reference sequence). CDR3 residues: CASSTDPNQPQHF. CDR3 coding DNA: TGTGCCAGTAGTACAGACCCCAATCAGCCCCAGCATTTT.

The chain couples TRBV7-2 to TRBJ2-2, with 8 bases aligning to TRBD2. V lost 7 bases and J lost 4; bases outside the gene matches: 8. The CDR3 loop spans 15 amino acids. CDR1 is SGHTA, CDR2 FQGNSA, per germline. CDR3 in amino acids: CASTSVAGITGELFF. Written as DNA, the CDR3 is TGTGCCAGCACGAGTGTAGCGGGGATCACCGGGGAGCTGTTTTTT.

This clone was counted many times. The rearrangement uses TRBV4-2 and TRBJ1-2, with unresolved D. CDR1 is LGHNA, CDR2 YNFKEQ, per germline. Trimming cost V 0 bases and J 7 bases, with 15 bases left between them. The CDR3 has 15 amino acids. This CDR3 reads CASSQENLATGGYTF. The CDR3 DNA sequence: TGTGCCAGCAGCCAAGAAAATCTCGCTACGGGTGGCTACACCTTC.

The chain employs TRBV5-5 and TRBJ1-6; D is uncertain. This CDR3 spans 15 amino acids. Germline lookup yields CDR1 SGHKS and CDR2 YYEKEE (reference sequence). The V and J ends lost 5 bases and 7 bases respectively, with 16 bases between them. CDR3 sequence reads: CASRVRLAVNSPLHF. The CDR3 region has the DNA TGTGCCAGCAGGGTCAGACTTGCGGTCAATTCACCCCTCCACTTT.

This clone was seen a few times. The chain recombines TRBV2 with TRBJ1-5; no definite D call. Trimming stripped 1 base from V and 3 bases from J, with 7 bases between. This CDR3 comprises 14 residues. Germline V gene data show CDR1 as SNHLY and CDR2 as FYNNEI. The CDR3 spells CASSEGSFNQPQHF. DNA of the CDR3: TGTGCCAGCAGTGAAGGTAGTTTCAATCAGCCCCAGCATTTT. Variable domain in full (rest from reference TRBV2 and TRBJ1-5): EPEVTQTPSHQVTQMGQEVILRCVPISNHLYFYWYRQILGQKVEFLVSFYNNEISEKSEIFDDQFSVERPDGSNFTLKIRSTKLEDSAMYFCASSEGSFNQPQHFGDGTRLSIL.

This sequence joins TRBV28 and TRBJ1-4; the D is unclear. V was trimmed by 0 bases and J by 8 bases, leaving 10 bases between them. The CDR3 extends over 14 amino acids. Germline V CDR1 and CDR2: MDHEN, SYDVKM. The CDR3 DNA reads as TGTGCCAGCAGTTTATGGGTCAGAGGGGAAAAACTGTTTTTT. Translating gives CASSLWVRGEKLFF.

This clone occurred a few times. This rearrangement joins TRBV7-2 to TRBJ2-1; 13 nucleotides align to TRBD2. CDR1 is SGHTA, CDR2 FQGNSA, per germline. The CDR3 length is 17 residues. Losses at the gene ends were 1 base for V and 5 bases for J; bases not matched to a gene: 5. CDR3 sequence reads: CASSLEGLAGAHNEQFF. DNA for the CDR3: TGTGCCAGCAGCTTAGAAGGACTAGCGGGGGCCCACAATGAGCAGTTCTTC.

The chain combines TRBV2 with TRBJ2-7; D may match TRBD1 or TRBD2 (6 bases each). Trimming took off 5 bases at V and 2 bases at J, with 25 bases between the two ends. CDR1 and CDR2 (germline): SNHLY, FYNNEI. The CDR3 length is 18 residues. This chain's CDR3 is CASSPPSGGDNFPYEQYF. CDR3 in DNA: TGTGCCAGCAGTCCCCCCTCGGGCGGGGACAACTTCCCCTACGAGCAGTACTTC.

The V and J genes are TRBV9 and TRBJ1-6; no reliable D call. CDR1 and CDR2 (germline): SGDLS, YYNGEE. The length of the CDR3 is 15 residues. With 0 bases removed from V and 7 bases from J, the gap between germline ends came to 11 bases. CDR3 sequence: CASSVEPEANSPLHF. The CDR3 nucleotides read TGTGCCAGCAGCGTAGAGCCGGAGGCGAATTCACCCCTCCACTTT.

The chain recombines TRBV28 with TRBJ1-6; D not certain. The germline CDR1 and CDR2 sequences are MDHEN and SYDVKM. Between the trimmed V and J ends, which lost 6 bases and 9 bases, there was a span of 18 bases. CDR3 length: 15 residues. CDR3 sequence: CASRLQEAPASPLHF. CDR3 nucleotide sequence: TGTGCCAGCAGACTCCAGGAGGCGCCGGCTTCACCCCTCCACTTT. The whole variable domain, remainder taken from reference TRBV28 and TRBJ1-6, is DVKVTQSSRYLVKRTGEKVFLECVQDMDHENMFWYRQDPGLGLRLIYFSYDVKMKEKGDIPEGYSVSREKKERFSLILESASTNQTSMYLCASRLQEAPASPLHFGNGTRLTVT.

This chain uses TRBV18 with TRBJ1-6, with TRBD1 matching over 9 bases. V was pared by 6 bases and J by 6 bases, with 9 bases of the junction left unmatched. Germline V CDR1 and CDR2: KGHSH, LQKENI. There are 16 residues in the CDR3. The DNA for the CDR3 is TGTGCCAGCTCCCCCCAGGGGACAGGGAGTAATTCACCCCTCCACTTT. This encodes CASSPQGTGSNSPLHF.

In this sample, this clone turned up once. The chain employs TRBV25-1 and TRBJ2-7, with 8 bases matching TRBD2. The CDR3 has 18 residues. Germline V CDR1 and CDR2: MGHDK, SYGVNS. The J segment lost 4 bases and the V segment lost 4 bases, leaving 18 bases of the junction unmatched. CDR3 DNA: TGTGCCAGCAGTGCACGCTCCCTACTTAGCGGGAACTCTTACGAGCAGTACTTC. It is translated as CASSARSLLSGNSYEQYF.